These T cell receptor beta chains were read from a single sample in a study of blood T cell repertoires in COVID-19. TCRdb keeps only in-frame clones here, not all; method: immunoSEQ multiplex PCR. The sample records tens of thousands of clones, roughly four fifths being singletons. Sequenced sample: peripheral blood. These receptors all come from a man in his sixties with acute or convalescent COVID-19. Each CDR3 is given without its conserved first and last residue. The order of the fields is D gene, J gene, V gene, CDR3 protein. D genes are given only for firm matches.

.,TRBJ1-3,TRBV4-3,ASSPYSTARSGNTIY
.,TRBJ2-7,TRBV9,ASSPPRGYEQY
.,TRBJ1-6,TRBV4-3,ASSPNQGDRSPLH
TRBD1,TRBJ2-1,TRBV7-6,ASSSNPTGNNEQF
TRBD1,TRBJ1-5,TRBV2,ASTLGQNNQPQH
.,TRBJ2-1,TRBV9,ASSVVDIYNEQF
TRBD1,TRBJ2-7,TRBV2,ASSAGQGPAYEQY
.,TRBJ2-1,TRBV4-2,ASSQDLGGHSYNEQF
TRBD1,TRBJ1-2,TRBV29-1,SASDLGQVHSYGYT
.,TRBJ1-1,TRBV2,ASRGQSLNTEAF
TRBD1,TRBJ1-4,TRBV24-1,ATGDREVLF
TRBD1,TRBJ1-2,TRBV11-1,ASSWGQGADGYT
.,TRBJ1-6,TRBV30,AWRLSGTYNSPLH
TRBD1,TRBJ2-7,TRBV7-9,ASNTGTGPYEQY
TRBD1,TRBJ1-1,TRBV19,ASSERDSGTEAF
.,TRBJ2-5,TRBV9,ASSPHGGVETQY
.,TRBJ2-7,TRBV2,ASYYYPQAGSKY
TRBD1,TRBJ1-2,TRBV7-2,ASSAGTGYGYT
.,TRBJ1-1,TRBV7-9,ASSNRVTEAF
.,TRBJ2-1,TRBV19,ASSRVSGVYNEQF
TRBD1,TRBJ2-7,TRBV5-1,ASSLIGTGLHEQY
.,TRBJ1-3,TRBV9,ASSSKTGSSGNTIY
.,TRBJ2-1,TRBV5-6,ASSSTDNEQF
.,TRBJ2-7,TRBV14,ASSQQTGTYEQY
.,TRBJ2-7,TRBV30,AWRLWSSYEQY
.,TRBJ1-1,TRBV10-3,AISERAEAF
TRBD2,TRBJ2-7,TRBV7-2,ASSLGGGAYEQY
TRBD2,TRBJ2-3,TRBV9,ASSVGLAGDTQY
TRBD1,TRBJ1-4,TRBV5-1,ASSLAGQVEEKLF
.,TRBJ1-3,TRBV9,ASSVDGISGNTIY
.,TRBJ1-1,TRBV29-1,SVEFSGTEAF
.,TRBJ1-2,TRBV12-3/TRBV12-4,ASSLFSYGYT
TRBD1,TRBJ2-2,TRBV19,ASIPDRTSNTGELF
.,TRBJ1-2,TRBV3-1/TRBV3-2,ASRLTGSGYT
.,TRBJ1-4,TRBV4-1,ASSQITGRTNEKLF
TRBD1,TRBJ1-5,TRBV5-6,ASSLGGQGAYQPQH
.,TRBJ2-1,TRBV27,ASSSAGPYVEQF
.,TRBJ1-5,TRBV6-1,ASSELPPGSNQPQH